This T cell receptor beta chain originates from a study of PD-L1 blockade in urothelial cancer. For the study at large: Analyzed time points were 3 weeks (second dose) and 6 weeks after therapy began.

Time point noted: pretreatment peripheral blood. V was trimmed by 0 bases and J by 5 bases, leaving 11 bases between them. Germline CDR1 SGHDT, CDR2 YYEEEE. The CDR3 covers 14 residues. Clones were sequenced by immunoSEQ multiplex PCR, and TCRdb holds only the in-frame ones, with some missing. The sample has roughly 63,000 clones, more than 80% seen once. This specimen was PBMCs, taken around atezolizumab (anti-PD-L1) treatment. This TCR was recovered from a man aged 70-80 years with urothelial cancer. The V and J genes are TRBV5-6 and TRBJ1-1; D perhaps matches TRBD1 (6 bases). Here the CDR3 reads CASSLGGGHTEAFF. The CDR3 DNA sequence: TGTGCCAGCAGCTTGGGAGGGGGACATACTGAAGCTTTCTTT. Filled out from reference TRBV5-6 and TRBJ1-1, the complete variable domain reads DAGVTQSPTHLIKTRGQQVTLRCSPKSGHDTVSWYQQALGQGPQFIFQYYEEEERQRGNFPDRFSGHQFPNYSSELNVNALLLGDSALYLCASSLGGGHTEAFFGQGTRLTVV.